This TCR beta chain was captured in a study of response to subunit inactivated influenza vaccine. Findings and caveats of the study: Authors suggested seasonal influenza vaccinations each recruit few new T cells.

Of note for this clonotype: The antigen remains unidentified.

TCRdb processed the RT-PCR reads anew with MiXCR; each CDR3 protein has one entry. The sample has approximately 500,000 distinct CDR3 sequences, roughly 15% seen once. The sequencing used PBMCs from blood, collected 12 days after vaccination. The clonotype comes from a man in his forties or fifties who received an inactivated influenza vaccine.

CDR3 protein: CASSQNRGIGTDTQYF. In DNA, the CDR3 is TGTGCCAGCAGCCAGAACAGGGGGATCGGTACAGATACGCAGTATTTT. V and J are TRBV7-6 and TRBJ2-3; TRBD1 matches at 8 bases. Losses at the gene ends were 5 bases for V and 3 bases for J; bases not matched to a gene: 10. Germline CDR1 and CDR2: SGHVS and FNYEAQ. There are 16 residues in the CDR3.